One sample yielded the 11 T cell receptor beta chains listed below, sequenced in a study of OX40 agonist ivuxolimab in advanced cancers. Measured with immunoSEQ multiplex PCR; TCRdb has only the in-frame clones, and not every one. The sample has about 50,000 clones, around 81% seen once. The sample was CD4+ or CD8+ T cells sorted from blood, taken in a trial of the OX40 agonist ivuxolimab. The receptors shown here come from an adult with an advanced solid tumor such as melanoma, head and neck, liver or kidney cancer.

The chain couples TRBV6-5 to TRBJ2-3; possibly TRBD2 for D (5 bases). The CDR3 length is 12 residues. V lost 7 bases to trimming and J lost 2 bases, with 7 bases between them. The germline V gene has CDR1 MNHEY and CDR2 SVGAGI. CDR3 coding DNA: TGTGCCAGCATCGGGGTCACAGATACGCAGTATTTT. Protein: CASIGVTDTQYF.

This sequence joins TRBV7-2 and TRBJ1-2, with D hard to call. Looked up from germline, CDR1 is SGHTA and CDR2 is FQGNSA. The V end was cut by 3 bases, the J end by 8 bases, with 10 bases between. The CDR3 loop spans 12 amino acids. DNA of the CDR3: TGTGCCAGCAGCTTCGAAGCAAGGGGCTACACCTTC. Its translation is CASSFEARGYTF.

This chain uses TRBV18 with TRBJ2-1, with 10 bases identical to TRBD2. The V gene end was trimmed by 3 bases and the J gene end by 5 bases; junction bases not matched to a gene: 13. The germline CDR1 and CDR2 sequences are KGHSH and LQKENI. The CDR3 runs to 18 residues. CDR3 coding DNA: TGTGCCAGCTCACCCCCTACGGGGACTAGCGATTTCCACAATGAGCAGTTCTTC. As protein: CASSPPTGTSDFHNEQFF.

The chain employs TRBV27 and TRBJ1-4; a weak D match, TRBD1 (6 bases). The CDR3 is 14 amino acids. The V end was cut by 6 bases, the J end by 8 bases, with 16 bases between. Per germline, CDR1 MNHEY and CDR2 SMNVEV (reference sequence). The CDR3 sequence: CASRSGAIGEKLFF. The DNA for the CDR3 is TGTGCCAGCAGGTCGGGGGCCATCGGGGAAAAACTGTTTTTT.

The chain has TRBV2 and TRBJ1-2; a possible D gene is TRBD1 (5 bases). Germline V gives CDR1 SNHLY, CDR2 FYNNEI. The germline V and J ends were trimmed by 6 bases and 6 bases, with 14 bases remaining between them. The CDR3 sequence is 13 residues long. CDR3 region: CASRGAAVDGYTF. The DNA for the CDR3 is TGTGCCAGCAGAGGGGCCGCCGTGGATGGCTACACCTTC. Full variable domain (rest looked up from reference TRBV2 and TRBJ1-2): EPEVTQTPSHQVTQMGQEVILRCVPISNHLYFYWYRQILGQKVEFLVSFYNNEISEKSEIFDDQFSVERPDGSNFTLKIRSTKLEDSAMYFCASRGAAVDGYTFGSGTRLTVV.

The chain carries TRBV11-3 and TRBJ2-3; no reliable D call. V gave up 1 base and J gave up 5 bases, with 7 bases separating them. The germline CDR1 and CDR2 sequences are SGHNT and YENEEA. CDR3 length: 13 residues. The CDR3 nucleotides are TGTGCCAGCAGCTTAGGGGCCCGAGATACGCAGTATTTT. As protein: CASSLGARDTQYF.

In its sample, this clone was seen once. The CDR3 nucleotides read TGTGCCAGCAGCTTAGATGGCAGGGGGGCGAACACTGAAGCTTTCTTT. This codes for CASSLDGRGANTEAFF. The J gene is TRBJ1-1, the V gene TRBV7-9, with 7 bases lining up with TRBD1. V lost 1 base and J lost 1; bases outside the gene matches: 6. The CDR3 is made up of 16 amino acids. Germline lookup yields CDR1 SEHNR and CDR2 FQNEAQ (reference sequence).

CDR3 sequence reads: CASSEDRTGGYTF. DNA for the CDR3: TGTGCCAGCAGCGAGGACAGGACCGGGGGCTACACCTTC. The J gene is TRBJ1-2, the V gene TRBV2; 7 bases agree with TRBD1. The V and J ends lost 6 bases and 8 bases, in that order; junction bases with no gene match: 9. The germline V gene encodes CDR1 SNHLY and CDR2 FYNNEI. The CDR3 sequence is 13 residues long.

In DNA, the CDR3 is TGTGCCAGCAACGCCAGGGTAAACGCCTACGAGCAGTACTTC. Amino acid sequence: CASNARVNAYEQYF. The rearrangement links TRBV5-6 to TRBJ2-7, with D perhaps TRBD1 (5 bases). The length of the CDR3 is 14 residues. V lost 6 bases to trimming and J lost 2 bases, with 15 bases between them. Germline CDR1 reads SGHDT; CDR2 reads YYEEEE.

This chain connects TRBV4-1 to TRBJ1-1; a weak D match, TRBD1 (6 bases). With 1 base removed from V and 0 bases from J, the gap between germline ends came to 18 bases. In germline, CDR1 is MGHRA, CDR2 YSYEKL. This CDR3 has 18 residues. CDR3: CASSQVPTLGTLNTEAFF. CDR3 DNA: TGCGCCAGCAGCCAAGTTCCCACTCTCGGGACATTGAACACTGAAGCTTTCTTT.

The V and J genes are TRBV7-3 and TRBJ2-1; 8 bases are shared with TRBD1. V was pared by 4 bases and J by 9 bases, with 5 bases of the junction left unmatched. Germline values: CDR1 SGHTA, CDR2 FQGTGA. The CDR3 consists of 13 residues. DNA of the CDR3: TGTGCCAGCAGCTCCGGACAGGGCGGTGAGCAGTTCTTC. This sequence encodes CASSSGQGGEQFF.